In this sample, the clone carrying this TCR beta chain turned up a few times. Its antigen remains unknown. This sample is part of a study of CD8+ T cells in alopecia areata. On the study more broadly: Treated patients were given oral tofacitinib, which was dosed at 5 to 10 mg twice daily. Study-level findings and limits: In lesional scalp, particularly from alopecia totalis/universalis, clonality was higher than in normal scalp. The study found TCR sharing across patients less clear than in mice, possibly for HLA reasons.

CD4+ and CD8+ T cells were sorted from PBMCs stained for CD3, CD4 and CD8. V lost 4 bases and J 0 bases, leaving 22 bases between the germline ends. Looked up from germline, CDR1 is SGHRS and CDR2 is YFSETQ. This CDR3 contains 18 residues. RNA, once extracted, was reverse transcribed into cDNA for use as the sequencing template. TCRdb keeps only in-frame clones here, not all; method: immunoSEQ multiplex PCR. Among 160,000 or so clones, around 71% were seen once, and the ten largest hold more than 9.5%. The sequencing here drew on CD8+ T cells sorted from blood, taken at week 0. V and J are TRBV5-1 and TRBJ1-2, with a tentative D call TRBD1 (5 bases). The TCR comes from a human donor with alopecia areata. DNA of the CDR3: TGCGCCAGCAGCCCGACCTCCTTGGACACCACCACTAACTATGGCTACACCTTC. Translated: CASSPTSLDTTTNYGYTF.